Presented here are 31 T cell receptor beta chains from one specimen sequenced in a study of technical replicates of blood from a few donors. The protocol was immunoSEQ multiplex PCR, while the TCRdb copy is restricted to in-frame clones and leaves out a portion. The sample consists of tens of thousands of clones, about 93% of them appearing once. The specimen sequenced was T cells isolated from PBMCs. The receptors were sampled from a human donor in good health.

The chain links TRBV14 to TRBJ2-2; 9 bases map to TRBD1. V dropped 4 bases and J dropped 6; count of bases not matched to a gene: 9. CDR1 and CDR2 (germline): SGHDN, FVKESK. This CDR3 contains 16 residues. CDR3 protein: CASSPLGTGSSGELFF. DNA for the CDR3: TGTGCCAGCAGCCCTTTAGGGACAGGGAGTTCCGGGGAGCTGTTTTTT.

This clone appeared once. This chain uses TRBV18 with TRBJ1-5; 7 nucleotides match TRBD1. Per the germline V gene, CDR1 is KGHSH and CDR2 is LQKENI. The J segment lost 5 bases and the V segment lost 2 bases, leaving 3 bases of the junction unmatched. The CDR3 has 14 residues. CDR3 in amino acids: CASSPGQGDQPQHF. The DNA of the CDR3 is TGTGCCAGCTCACCAGGGCAGGGGGATCAGCCCCAGCATTTT.

J is TRBJ2-7 and V is TRBV29-1, with 11 bases lining up with TRBD1. The CDR3 is made up of 14 amino acids. Germline V gene lookup returns CDR1 SQVTM and CDR2 ANQGSEA. With V trimmed by 7 bases and J by 5 bases, 10 bases remained unmatched. The CDR3 DNA follows: TGCAGCGCAGGCGGGACAGGGGGTTCCCACGAGCAGTACTTC. It encodes CSAGGTGGSHEQYF.

CDR3 amino acids: CASSLIPRGYEQYF. As DNA, the CDR3 is TGTGCCAGCAGCTTAATTCCCAGGGGGTACGAGCAGTACTTC. The chain joins TRBV11-2 to TRBJ2-7, with TRBD1 matching 7 bases. This CDR3 comprises 14 residues. The ends lost 2 bases at V and 4 bases at J; junction bases unmatched: 5. CDR1 and CDR2 (germline): SGHAT, FQNNGV. Drawing the rest from reference TRBV11-2 and TRBJ2-7, the complete variable domain is EAGVAQSPRYKIIEKRQSVAFWCNPISGHATLYWYQQILGQGPKLLIQFQNNGVVDDSQLPKDRFSAERLKGVDSTLKIQPAKLEDSAVYLCASSLIPRGYEQYFGPGTRLTVT.

The chain recombines TRBV7-9 with TRBJ1-1, with 8 bases identical to TRBD1. Trimming took 5 bases from V and 1 from J; bases not matched to a gene: 6. The CDR3 length is 15 residues. Germline V CDR1 and CDR2: SEHNR, FQNEAQ (reference sequence). The CDR3 here is CASSGTGGWNTEAFF. In DNA form, the CDR3 reads TGTGCCAGCAGCGGAACAGGGGGTTGGAACACTGAAGCTTTCTTT.

CDR3 loop: CASTTPTGEAFF. DNA for the CDR3: TGTGCCAGCACCACTCCGACAGGCGAAGCTTTCTTT. The chain is built from TRBV28 and TRBJ1-1, with a tentative D call TRBD1 (6 bases). This CDR3 region has 12 residues. V was pared by 7 bases and J by 8 bases, with 14 bases between. Germline V lookup: CDR1 MDHEN, CDR2 SYDVKM.

This chain joins TRBV19 and TRBJ1-5, with D perhaps TRBD1 (6 bases). CDR3 size: 15 residues. Trimming removed 6 bases at V and 0 bases at J, with 12 bases between. Germline CDR1 is LNHDA and CDR2 is SQIVND (reference sequence). In nucleotides, the CDR3 is TGTGCCAGTAGCATGGACAGTAGTAGCAATCAGCCCCAGCATTTT. It is translated as CASSMDSSSNQPQHF.

This chain links TRBV7-9 with TRBJ1-3; TRBD1 might be the D (5 bases). Between the trimmed V and J ends, which lost 1 base and 7 bases, there was a span of 11 bases. The CDR3 contains 14 residues. Germline V CDR1 and CDR2: SEHNR, FQNEAQ (reference sequence). CDR3 sequence (DNA): TGTGCCAGCAGCTTAGAAGGCAGGGCTAACACCATATATTTT. Translation gives CASSLEGRANTIYF.

The V and J genes are TRBV29-1 and TRBJ2-1, with 10 bases identical to TRBD2. Germline V gives CDR1 SQVTM, CDR2 ANQGSEA. The CDR3 is 16 amino acids. V gave up 6 bases and J gave up 3 bases; unmatched junction bases: 11. CDR3 residues: CSVGYRKREGYNEQFF. The CDR3 DNA is TGCAGCGTGGGTTACCGGAAGCGGGAGGGCTACAATGAGCAGTTCTTC.

The chain has TRBV14 and TRBJ2-1; a weak D match, TRBD1 (6 bases). Trimming stripped 8 bases from V and 6 bases from J, with 11 bases between. This CDR3 spans 12 amino acids. The germline gives CDR1 SGHDN, CDR2 FVKESK. The CDR3, as DNA: TGTGCCAGCGCCTTCAGGGGCAATGAGCAGTTCTTC. It translates to CASAFRGNEQFF. The entire variable domain, with the rest obtained from reference TRBV14 and TRBJ2-1, is as follows: EAGVTQFPSHSVIEKGQTVTLRCDPISGHDNLYWYRRVMGKEIKFLLHFVKESKQDESGMPNNRFLAERTGGTYSTLKVQPAELEDSGVYFCASAFRGNEQFFGPGTRLTVL.

The genes are TRBV5-6 and TRBJ2-1; 12 bases are shared with TRBD2. The CDR3 runs to 16 residues. Per the germline V gene, CDR1 is SGHDT and CDR2 is YYEEEE. The ends lost 2 bases at V and 6 bases at J; junction bases unmatched: 6. CDR3 nucleotide sequence: TGTGCCAGCAGCTTAATCCCGACTAGCGGGAGCAATGAGCAGTTCTTC. Protein sequence: CASSLIPTSGSNEQFF.

J is TRBJ2-5 and V is TRBV5-4; TRBD1 matches 9 bases. Germline-derived CDR1 and CDR2 are SGHNT and YYREEE (reference sequence). V was clipped by 4 bases and J by 5 bases; unmatched bases: 6. The CDR3 runs to 14 residues. The CDR3 DNA follows: TGTGCCAGCAGCGTACAGGGGGCGCGGGAGACCCAGTACTTC. It specifies CASSVQGARETQYF.

J is TRBJ2-5 and V is TRBV6-5; D is perhaps TRBD1 (6 bases). Trimming stripped 6 bases from V and 2 bases from J, with 13 bases between. This CDR3 region has 14 residues. Germline V gene lookup returns CDR1 MNHEY and CDR2 SVGAGI. CDR3 protein: CASSRGRTQETQYF. The CDR3 coding sequence is TGTGCCAGCAGCAGGGGACGGACACAAGAGACCCAGTACTTC.

The chain uses TRBV7-2 and TRBJ2-2; 14 bases agree with TRBD2. Germline CDR1 is SGHTA and CDR2 is FQGNSA. With 5 bases clipped from V and 4 bases from J, the junction kept 3 bases outside the gene matches. CDR3 size: 16 residues. The CDR3 sequence: CASSQTSGRGTGELFF. CDR3 coding DNA: TGTGCCAGCAGCCAGACTAGCGGGAGGGGCACCGGGGAGCTGTTTTTT.

The CDR3 protein is CASSESKGDYGYTF. The DNA for the CDR3 is TGTGCCAGCAGTGAAAGTAAGGGGGACTATGGCTACACCTTC. V and J are TRBV2 and TRBJ1-2; possibly TRBD1 for D (6 bases). CDR1 is SNHLY and CDR2 is FYNNEI in the germline V gene. The CDR3 sequence is 14 residues long. Trimming cost V 2 bases and J 3 bases, with 10 bases left between them.

This chain links TRBV29-1 with TRBJ2-3; 12 nucleotides match TRBD2. V trimming: 2 bases; J trimming: 2 bases; junction bases outside the gene matches: 14. The CDR3 contains 19 residues. The germline V gene has CDR1 SQVTM and CDR2 ANQGSEA. In DNA form, the CDR3 reads TGCAGCGTTGAAATGCGGACTAGCGGGACGATCCTATACACAGATACGCAGTATTTT. Translating it yields CSVEMRTSGTILYTDTQYF.

The chain is built from TRBV5-1 and TRBJ1-4; no clear D gene. Germline V gene data show CDR1 as SGHRS and CDR2 as YFSETQ. This CDR3 is built from 13 residues. With 2 bases removed from V and 7 bases from J, the gap between germline ends came to 9 bases. Here the CDR3 DNA reads TGCGCCAGCAGCTTTGCCGGTATTGAAAAACTGTTTTTT. Encoded protein: CASSFAGIEKLFF.

The chain is built from TRBV29-1 and TRBJ2-7, with D unclear. The CDR3 length is 13 residues. V was shortened by 2 bases and J by 0 bases, with 8 bases between the two germline ends. Germline-derived CDR1 and CDR2 are SQVTM and ANQGSEA. Here the CDR3 reads CSVEREDSYEQYF. DNA of the CDR3: TGCAGCGTTGAACGCGAGGACTCCTACGAGCAGTACTTC.

The chain joins TRBV4-2 to TRBJ1-4, with 8 bases matching TRBD1. The length of the CDR3 is 17 residues. Germline trimming cut 0 bases from V and 4 bases from J; bases unmatched to any gene: 7. Germline V lookup: CDR1 LGHNA, CDR2 YNFKEQ. CDR3: CASSQDRATGDNEKLFF. The CDR3 DNA reads as TGTGCCAGCAGCCAAGATCGGGCGACAGGGGATAATGAAAAACTGTTTTTT.

The chain carries TRBV4-2 and TRBJ2-7; TRBD2 matches 9 bases. Germline trimming cut 0 bases from V and 2 bases from J; bases unmatched to any gene: 11. The CDR3 has 18 residues. Per germline, CDR1 LGHNA and CDR2 YNFKEQ. As DNA, the CDR3 is TGTGCCAGCAGCCAAGATCGGCCTAGCGGGGACGTAACCTACGAGCAGTACTTC. Translation: CASSQDRPSGDVTYEQYF.

The rearrangement joins TRBV5-1 to TRBJ1-4; D perhaps matches TRBD1 (5 bases). CDR1 SGHRS and CDR2 YFSETQ come from the germline V gene. Between the trimmed V and J ends, which lost 0 bases and 3 bases, there was a span of 9 bases. The CDR3 has 15 residues. The DNA of the CDR3 is TGCGCCAGCAGCTTGGGGACGACAGCTAATGAAAAACTGTTTTTT. This translates into CASSLGTTANEKLFF.

CDR3 region: CASSDEAGTEAFF. The CDR3 coding sequence is TGTGCCAGCAGTGACGAGGCGGGTACTGAAGCTTTCTTT. V gene TRBV2 combines with J gene TRBJ1-1; D remains unclear. Germline loops: CDR1 SNHLY, CDR2 FYNNEI. With 3 bases removed from V and 5 bases from J, the gap between germline ends came to 10 bases. The CDR3 length is 13 residues. Using reference TRBV2 and TRBJ1-1 for the parts outside the CDR3, the full variable domain is EPEVTQTPSHQVTQMGQEVILRCVPISNHLYFYWYRQILGQKVEFLVSFYNNEISEKSEIFDDQFSVERPDGSNFTLKIRSTKLEDSAMYFCASSDEAGTEAFFGQGTRLTVV.

The chain has TRBV5-6 and TRBJ2-5; tentatively, D is TRBD1 (6 bases). V was pared by 3 bases and J by 1 base, with 10 bases between. The germline V gene encodes CDR1 SGHDT and CDR2 YYEEEE. The CDR3 has 14 amino acids. CDR3 nucleotides: TGTGCCAGCAGCTGGACACAGGGCCAAGAGACCCAGTACTTC. As protein: CASSWTQGQETQYF.

The chain employs TRBV27 and TRBJ1-1, with 11 positions matching TRBD1. This CDR3 spans 14 amino acids. V lost 6 bases and J lost 8; bases outside the gene matches: 8. The germline V gene encodes CDR1 MNHEY and CDR2 SMNVEV (reference sequence). This CDR3 reads CASSPGTGGPEAFF. The CDR3, as DNA: TGTGCCAGCAGCCCCGGGACAGGGGGGCCCGAAGCTTTCTTT.

This chain uses TRBV6-5 with TRBJ1-5, with D maybe TRBD1 (6 bases). This CDR3 spans 14 amino acids. V was clipped by 6 bases and J by 7 bases, with 16 bases between them. Germline V gene data show CDR1 as MNHEY and CDR2 as SVGAGI. The CDR3 sequence is CASSETGGIQPQHF. The CDR3 nucleotides are TGTGCCAGCAGCGAGACAGGTGGAATACAGCCCCAGCATTTT.

CDR3 nucleotides: TGTGCCAGCAGTTCGGCAGGACAGATCTACGAGCAGTACTTC. Amino acids: CASSSAGQIYEQYF. The V call is TRBV27, the J call TRBJ2-7; TRBD1 is a possible D gene (6 bases). V was clipped by 4 bases and J by 3 bases, with 13 bases between them. The CDR3 is made up of 14 amino acids. CDR1 and CDR2 from the germline V gene are MNHEY and SMNVEV (reference sequence).

The rearrangement joins TRBV6-1 to TRBJ1-5, with D perhaps TRBD1 (5 bases). CDR3 size: 15 residues. Germline values: CDR1 MNHNS, CDR2 SASEGT. Trimming took 1 base from V and 4 from J, leaving 11 bases between them. CDR3 bases: TGTGCCAGCAGTGAAGAACCAGGGAAGAATCAGCCCCAGCATTTT. This encodes CASSEEPGKNQPQHF.

The chain is built from TRBV11-2 and TRBJ2-3, with TRBD1 identical over 8 bases. J was trimmed by 5 bases and V by 5 bases; bases with no gene match: 12. This CDR3 has 16 amino acids. Germline values: CDR1 SGHAT, CDR2 FQNNGV. For the CDR3, the DNA is TGTGCCAGCAGCATAGGGGCAGGGGGCAGGGGAGATACGCAGTATTTT. This codes for CASSIGAGGRGDTQYF. Using reference TRBV11-2 and TRBJ2-3 for the parts outside the CDR3, the full variable domain is EAGVAQSPRYKIIEKRQSVAFWCNPISGHATLYWYQQILGQGPKLLIQFQNNGVVDDSQLPKDRFSAERLKGVDSTLKIQPAKLEDSAVYLCASSIGAGGRGDTQYFGPGTRLTVL.

The chain carries TRBV7-9 and TRBJ2-1, with 7 bases fitting TRBD2. With V trimmed by 6 bases and J by 5 bases, 7 bases remained unmatched. Germline lookup yields CDR1 SEHNR and CDR2 FQNEAQ (reference sequence). The CDR3 runs 14 residues. The CDR3 protein is CASRPTSVDNEQFF. Here the CDR3 DNA reads TGTGCCAGCAGGCCCACTAGCGTGGACAATGAGCAGTTCTTC.

The chain couples TRBV7-3 to TRBJ1-2; TRBD1 agrees at 7 bases. Germline CDR1 and CDR2: SGHTA and FQGTGA. CDR3 length: 15 amino acids. Trimming removed 4 bases from V and 3 bases from J; junction bases left unmatched: 8. The chain's CDR3 is CASSSVTGSHYGYTF. The CDR3 DNA reads as TGTGCCAGCAGCTCGGTGACAGGGAGCCACTATGGCTACACCTTC.

This sequence joins TRBV5-1 and TRBJ1-2, with no clear D. V lost 0 bases and J lost 3, with 12 bases in between. The CDR3 runs to 15 residues. Germline V gene lookup returns CDR1 SGHRS and CDR2 YFSETQ. The CDR3 is CASSLADRVHYGYTF. DNA of the CDR3: TGCGCCAGCAGCTTGGCCGATCGGGTCCACTATGGCTACACCTTC.